This TCR beta chain is drawn from a study of blood T cells in healthy people across ages. Points from the study as a whole: In the absence of known donor CMV status, changes in expanded clonotypes were possibly confounded. In these data, TCR beta diversity tracked strongly with naive T cell percentage.

Using a J-beta primer mix together with a sample-barcoded 5' primer, a second PCR was run for about 6 to 12 cycles. One entry per CDR3 protein, called by TCRdb with MiXCR from the 5' RACE reads. The table records about 650,000 distinct CDR3 sequences, 32% of them present only once. As to this clonotype: Its antigen remains unidentified.

Trimming took off 5 bases at V and 3 bases at J, with 13 bases between the two ends. The CDR3 runs 14 residues. CDR1 is LGHDT and CDR2 is YNNKEL in the germline V gene (reference sequence). The sequence derives from a woman older than 75 in good health. The source material was blood. V and J are TRBV3-1 and TRBJ2-5; TRBD2 is a possible D gene (5 bases). Here the CDR3 reads CASSFLGSEETQYF. CDR3 DNA: TGTGCCAGCAGCTTCCTAGGGAGCGAAGAGACCCAGTACTTC.